These 8 T cell receptor beta chains came from one sample sequenced in a study of T cell clones after liver transplantation. Assay: immunoSEQ multiplex PCR; the TCRdb copy retains only in-frame clones and omits some. This table holds 25,000 to 40,000 clones, more than 90% found once. The sequencing used CD8+ T cells from blood, collected 12 months after liver transplant. The receptors stem from a human patient who received a liver transplant. Among the T cells, some may be from the graft donor.

As DNA, the CDR3 is TGTGCCAGCAGCGTATGGGGCGGCCTCCAAGAGACCCAGTACTTC. Encoded protein: CASSVWGGLQETQYF. This chain joins TRBV9 and TRBJ2-5, with D possibly matching TRBD1 (5 bases). Trimming stripped 1 base from V and 1 base from J, with 11 bases between. CDR1 is SGDLS, CDR2 YYNGEE, per germline. The length of the CDR3 is 15 residues.

This rearrangement joins TRBV5-1 to TRBJ1-1; possible D gene TRBD1, 5 bases. V was shortened by 0 bases and J by 1 base, with 16 bases between the two germline ends. The CDR3 covers 17 residues. Germline V gene lookup returns CDR1 SGHRS and CDR2 YFSETQ. CDR3 nucleotides: TGCGCCAGCAGCTTGGCCATGTCGGGGACCCGGAACACTGAAGCTTTCTTT. Translating it yields CASSLAMSGTRNTEAFF.

This clone was seen only once. The chain couples TRBV19 to TRBJ1-2; D not certain. Between the trimmed V and J ends, which lost 9 bases and 0 bases, there was a span of 14 bases. Germline CDR1 LNHDA, CDR2 SQIVND (reference sequence). This CDR3 contains 14 residues. CDR3 protein: CASRPRHPNYGYTF. The CDR3 DNA is TGTGCCAGCAGGCCTCGGCATCCTAACTATGGCTACACCTTC.

The chain carries TRBV5-6 and TRBJ1-5; no clear D. The V end was cut by 1 base, the J end by 2 bases, with 10 bases between. The germline gives CDR1 SGHDT, CDR2 YYEEEE. This CDR3 comprises 15 residues. The CDR3 DNA reads as TGTGCCAGCAGCTTGACTCGGAAGGGCAATCAGCCCCAGCATTTT. Translating gives CASSLTRKGNQPQHF.

The chain joins TRBV10-3 to TRBJ2-3; 11 bases match TRBD2. The CDR3 sequence is 16 residues long. J was trimmed by 0 bases and V by 4 bases; bases with no gene match: 3. Germline loops: CDR1 ENHRY, CDR2 SYGVKD. CDR3 DNA sequence: TGTGCCATCAGTGCCGGGACTAGCGGTAGCACAGATACGCAGTATTTT. Translated, it gives CAISAGTSGSTDTQYF.

The chain uses TRBV6-5 and TRBJ2-5; 7 nucleotides agree with TRBD1. Germline CDR1 and CDR2: MNHEY and SVGAGI. The trim removed 8 bases at V and 4 bases at J, leaving 10 bases unmatched. The CDR3 consists of 14 residues. Here the CDR3 reads CASASGAGGETQYF. In nucleotides, the CDR3 is TGTGCCAGCGCCTCGGGCGCAGGGGGAGAGACCCAGTACTTC.

V gene TRBV25-1 combines with J gene TRBJ2-1; 15 nucleotides line up with TRBD2. This CDR3 has 17 residues. The germline gives CDR1 MGHDK, CDR2 SYGVNS. V gave up 6 bases and J gave up 3 bases; unmatched junction bases: 6. This CDR3 reads CASSGTSGRKNYNEQFF. In DNA, the CDR3 is TGTGCCAGCAGCGGGACTAGCGGGAGGAAAAACTACAATGAGCAGTTCTTC.

The chain uses TRBV25-1 and TRBJ1-1; the D is unclear. This CDR3 contains 15 residues. V was clipped by 5 bases and J by 1 base, with 14 bases between them. Per germline, CDR1 MGHDK and CDR2 SYGVNS. This chain's CDR3 is CASSTQVGKNTEAFF. Here the CDR3 DNA reads TGTGCCAGCAGTACCCAAGTCGGCAAGAACACTGAAGCTTTCTTT.